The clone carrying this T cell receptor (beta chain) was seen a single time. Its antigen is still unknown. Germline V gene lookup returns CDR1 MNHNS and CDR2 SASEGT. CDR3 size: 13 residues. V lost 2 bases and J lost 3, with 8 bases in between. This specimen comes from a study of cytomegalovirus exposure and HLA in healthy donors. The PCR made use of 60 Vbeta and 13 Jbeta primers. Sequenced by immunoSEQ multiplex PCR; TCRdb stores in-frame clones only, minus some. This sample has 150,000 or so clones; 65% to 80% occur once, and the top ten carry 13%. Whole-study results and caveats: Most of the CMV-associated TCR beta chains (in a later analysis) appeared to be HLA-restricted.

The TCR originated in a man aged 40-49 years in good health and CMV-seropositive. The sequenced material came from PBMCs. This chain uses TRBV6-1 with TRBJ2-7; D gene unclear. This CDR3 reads CASSEQRDYEQYF. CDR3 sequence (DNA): TGTGCCAGCAGTGAACAAAGAGACTACGAGCAGTACTTC.